This is a list of T cell receptor beta chains from one sample in a study of blood T cell repertoires in COVID-19. Only in-frame clones appear in the TCRdb table, and some are missing; sequencing was by immunoSEQ multiplex PCR. Here the sample spans about 270,000 clones, roughly 86% being singletons. The sample consisted of peripheral blood. Every receptor here comes from a man aged 35 to 55 with active or convalescent COVID-19. CDR3s include the opening cysteine and the closing phenylalanine or tryptophan. Each record gives: D gene, clone size, V gene, J gene, CDR3 protein, CDR3 DNA. A D gene is named only where the DNA matches it firmly. Where a row states a size, it is once, few, many or the class of an expanded clone; other rows omit it.

d_gene: TRBD2
abundance: once
v_gene: TRBV5-4
j_gene: TRBJ2-3
CDR3aa: CASSLSSGRRGDTQYF
CDR3nt: TGTGCCAGCAGCTTGAGTAGCGGGAGGAGGGGAGATACGCAGTATTTT

d_gene: NA
abundance: once
v_gene: TRBV3-1/TRBV3-2
j_gene: TRBJ2-5
CDR3aa: CAFSVRGLGETQYF
CDR3nt: TGTGCCTTTTCGGTACGGGGTTTAGGAGAGACCCAGTACTTC

d_gene: NA
abundance: NA
v_gene: TRBV5-6
j_gene: TRBJ1-1
CDR3aa: CASSLQGRLGTEAFF
CDR3nt: TGTGCCAGCAGCTTACAGGGACGGTTGGGCACTGAAGCTTTCTTT

d_gene: TRBD1
abundance: once
v_gene: TRBV10-2
j_gene: TRBJ1-6
CDR3aa: CASASLTGVNSPLHF
CDR3nt: TGCGCCAGCGCCTCCTTGACAGGGGTAAATTCACCCCTCCACTTT

d_gene: NA
abundance: few
v_gene: TRBV5-3
j_gene: TRBJ1-2
CDR3aa: CARSLYSFGGTNYGYTF
CDR3nt: TGTGCCAGAAGCTTGTATTCGTTTGGCGGAACTAACTATGGCTACACCTTC

d_gene: NA
abundance: NA
v_gene: TRBV6-5
j_gene: TRBJ2-7
CDR3aa: CASSYSDTDSYEQYF
CDR3nt: TGTGCCAGCAGTTACTCAGACACCGATTCCTACGAGCAGTACTTC

d_gene: NA
abundance: NA
v_gene: TRBV14
j_gene: TRBJ2-7
CDR3aa: CASSQGLSYEQYF
CDR3nt: TGTGCCAGCAGCCAGGGACTGTCCTACGAGCAGTACTTC

d_gene: TRBD1
abundance: few
v_gene: TRBV5-1
j_gene: TRBJ1-1
CDR3aa: CASSVTGGMTEAFF
CDR3nt: TGCGCCAGCAGCGTTACAGGGGGCATGACTGAAGCTTTCTTT

d_gene: NA
abundance: NA
v_gene: TRBV5-4
j_gene: TRBJ2-1
CDR3aa: CASSLPGSRANEQFF
CDR3nt: TGTGCCAGCAGCTTGCCAGGGTCAAGGGCCAATGAGCAGTTCTTC

d_gene: TRBD2
abundance: NA
v_gene: TRBV29-1
j_gene: TRBJ2-1
CDR3aa: CSGLLAGSSYNEQFF
CDR3nt: TGCAGCGGTCTACTAGCGGGGAGCTCCTACAATGAGCAGTTCTTC

d_gene: TRBD1
abundance: NA
v_gene: TRBV4-2
j_gene: TRBJ2-7
CDR3aa: CASSQDWTGRVEEQYF
CDR3nt: TGTGCCAGCAGCCAAGATTGGACAGGGCGGGTGGAAGAGCAGTACTTC

d_gene: TRBD1
abundance: NA
v_gene: TRBV30
j_gene: TRBJ1-5
CDR3aa: CAWTQGEDQPQHF
CDR3nt: TGTGCCTGGACACAGGGGGAGGATCAGCCCCAGCATTTT

d_gene: NA
abundance: NA
v_gene: TRBV20-1
j_gene: TRBJ1-1
CDR3aa: CSAWRYTEAFF
CDR3nt: TGCAGTGCCTGGCGGTACACTGAAGCTTTCTTT

d_gene: NA
abundance: few
v_gene: TRBV7-2
j_gene: TRBJ2-3
CDR3aa: CASSLGLAQTDTQYF
CDR3nt: TGTGCCAGCAGCTTAGGGCTAGCGCAGACTGATACGCAGTATTTT

d_gene: TRBD1
abundance: NA
v_gene: TRBV30
j_gene: TRBJ1-2
CDR3aa: CACGQVGYTF
CDR3nt: TGTGCCTGCGGACAGGTGGGCTACACCTTC

d_gene: NA
abundance: NA
v_gene: TRBV6-5
j_gene: TRBJ2-3
CDR3aa: CASSYRDNVDTQYF
CDR3nt: TGTGCCAGCAGTTACAGGGACAACGTAGATACGCAGTATTTT

d_gene: TRBD1
abundance: NA
v_gene: TRBV7-8
j_gene: TRBJ1-2
CDR3aa: CASRERPGQGYGYTF
CDR3nt: TGTGCCAGCAGAGAACGTCCGGGACAGGGGTATGGCTACACCTTC

d_gene: NA
abundance: NA
v_gene: TRBV30
j_gene: TRBJ2-1
CDR3aa: CAWSYTDNEQFF
CDR3nt: TGTGCCTGGAGTTACACAGACAATGAGCAGTTCTTC

d_gene: TRBD2
abundance: NA
v_gene: TRBV11-2
j_gene: TRBJ2-5
CDR3aa: CASSLAGTRQTQYF
CDR3nt: TGTGCCAGCAGCTTAGCCGGGACTAGGCAGACCCAGTACTTC

d_gene: NA
abundance: NA
v_gene: TRBV6-5
j_gene: TRBJ1-1
CDR3aa: CASTPSGSGMAFF
CDR3nt: TGTGCCAGCACCCCCAGTGGGAGTGGTATGGCTTTCTTT

d_gene: NA
abundance: once
v_gene: TRBV2
j_gene: TRBJ2-4
CDR3aa: CASSWSGALAKNIQYF
CDR3nt: TGTGCCAGCAGTTGGAGCGGTGCTCTAGCCAAAAACATTCAGTACTTC

d_gene: TRBD1
abundance: NA
v_gene: TRBV6-2/TRBV6-3
j_gene: TRBJ1-4
CDR3aa: CASSYSSGTGGDEKLFF
CDR3nt: TGTGCCAGCAGTTACTCATCCGGGACAGGGGGCGATGAAAAACTGTTTTTT

d_gene: NA
abundance: NA
v_gene: TRBV27
j_gene: TRBJ1-6
CDR3aa: CASSSPLQGRWVLHF
CDR3nt: TGTGCCAGCAGTTCCCCTCTACAGGGCCGTTGGGTCCTCCACTTT

d_gene: TRBD2
abundance: NA
v_gene: TRBV13
j_gene: TRBJ2-3
CDR3aa: CASISSGGSTDTQYF
CDR3nt: TGTGCCAGCATTTCTAGCGGGGGAAGCACAGATACGCAGTATTTT

d_gene: NA
abundance: once
v_gene: TRBV11-2
j_gene: TRBJ2-7
CDR3aa: CASSGDARVRRYF
CDR3nt: TGTGCCAGCAGCGGAGACGCACGGGTCAGACGGTACTTC

d_gene: TRBD1
abundance: NA
v_gene: TRBV27
j_gene: TRBJ1-6
CDR3aa: CASSLNWYRGSPLHF
CDR3nt: TGTGCCAGCAGTTTGAATTGGTACAGGGGTTCACCCCTCCACTTT

d_gene: NA
abundance: NA
v_gene: TRBV6-1
j_gene: TRBJ2-1
CDR3aa: CASSEPRIVSGEQFF
CDR3nt: TGTGCCAGCAGTGAACCCCGTATCGTATCGGGTGAGCAGTTCTTC

d_gene: NA
abundance: once
v_gene: TRBV3-1/TRBV3-2
j_gene: TRBJ1-2
CDR3aa: CASSQGGEGYTF
CDR3nt: TGTGCCAGCAGCCAGGGGGGGGAAGGCTACACCTTC

d_gene: TRBD2
abundance: NA
v_gene: TRBV10-2
j_gene: TRBJ2-5
CDR3aa: CASSEITSGGGQETQYF
CDR3nt: TGCGCCAGCAGTGAGATTACTAGCGGGGGGGGGCAAGAGACCCAGTACTTC